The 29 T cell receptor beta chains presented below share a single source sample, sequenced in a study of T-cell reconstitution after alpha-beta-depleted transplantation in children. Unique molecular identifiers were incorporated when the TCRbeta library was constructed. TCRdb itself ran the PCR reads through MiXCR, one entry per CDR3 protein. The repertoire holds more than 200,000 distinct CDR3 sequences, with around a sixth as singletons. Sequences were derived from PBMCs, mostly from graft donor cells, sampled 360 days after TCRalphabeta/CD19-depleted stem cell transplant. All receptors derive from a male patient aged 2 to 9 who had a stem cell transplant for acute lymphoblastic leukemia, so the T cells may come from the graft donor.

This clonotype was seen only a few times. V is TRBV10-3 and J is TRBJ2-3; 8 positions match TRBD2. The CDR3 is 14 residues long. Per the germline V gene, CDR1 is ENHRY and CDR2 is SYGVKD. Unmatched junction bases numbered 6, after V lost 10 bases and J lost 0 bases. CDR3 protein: CATRTSLSTDTQYF. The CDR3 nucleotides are TGTGCCACAAGGACTAGCCTTAGCACAGATACGCAGTATTTT.

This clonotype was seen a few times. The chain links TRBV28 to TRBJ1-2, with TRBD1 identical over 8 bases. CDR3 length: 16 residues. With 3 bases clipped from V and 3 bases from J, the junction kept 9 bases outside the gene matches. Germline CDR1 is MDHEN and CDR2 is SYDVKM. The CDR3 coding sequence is TGTGCCAGCAGTTTGGGGACAGGCATCCAAGACTATGGCTACACCTTC. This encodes CASSLGTGIQDYGYTF.

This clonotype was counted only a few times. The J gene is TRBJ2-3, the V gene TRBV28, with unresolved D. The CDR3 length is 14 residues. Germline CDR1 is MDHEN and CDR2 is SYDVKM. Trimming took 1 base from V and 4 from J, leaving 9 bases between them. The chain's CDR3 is CASSLSDVADTQYF. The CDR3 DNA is TGTGCCAGCAGTTTATCCGACGTAGCAGATACGCAGTATTTT.

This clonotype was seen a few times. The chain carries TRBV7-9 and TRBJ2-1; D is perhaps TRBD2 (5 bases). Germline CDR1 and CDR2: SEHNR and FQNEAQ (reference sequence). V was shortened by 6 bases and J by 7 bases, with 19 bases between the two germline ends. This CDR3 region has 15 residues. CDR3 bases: TGTGCCAGCAGGATCGGTTTCCGAACTAGAAATGAGCAGTTCTTC. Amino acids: CASRIGFRTRNEQFF.

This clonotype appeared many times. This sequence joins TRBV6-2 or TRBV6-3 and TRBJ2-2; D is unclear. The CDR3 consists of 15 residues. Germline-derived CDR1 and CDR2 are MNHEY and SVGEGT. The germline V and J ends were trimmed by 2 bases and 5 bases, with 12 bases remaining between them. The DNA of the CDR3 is TGTGCCAGCAGTTACGATGTGGATTTGACCGGGGAGCTGTTTTTT. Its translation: CASSYDVDLTGELFF.

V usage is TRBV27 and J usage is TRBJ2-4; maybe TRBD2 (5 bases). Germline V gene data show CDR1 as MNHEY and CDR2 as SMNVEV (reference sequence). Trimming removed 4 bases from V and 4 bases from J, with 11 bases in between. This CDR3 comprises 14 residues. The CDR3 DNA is TGTGCCAGCAGTTCCTGGAGACTAAAAAACATTCAGTACTTC. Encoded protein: CASSSWRLKNIQYF.

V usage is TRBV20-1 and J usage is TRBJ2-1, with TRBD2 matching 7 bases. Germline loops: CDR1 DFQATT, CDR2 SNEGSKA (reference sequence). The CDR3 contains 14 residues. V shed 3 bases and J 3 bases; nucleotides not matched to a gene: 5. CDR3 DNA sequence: TGCAGTGCTAGGGCCGGCGGGGGCTACAATGAGCAGTTCTTC. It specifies CSARAGGGYNEQFF.

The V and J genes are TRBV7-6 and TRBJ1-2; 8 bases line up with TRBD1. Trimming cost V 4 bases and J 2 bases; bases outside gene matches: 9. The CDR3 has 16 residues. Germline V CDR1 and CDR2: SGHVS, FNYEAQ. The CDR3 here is CASSSGSRDRNYGYTF. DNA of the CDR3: TGTGCCAGCAGCTCTGGCTCTAGGGACAGGAACTATGGCTACACCTTC.

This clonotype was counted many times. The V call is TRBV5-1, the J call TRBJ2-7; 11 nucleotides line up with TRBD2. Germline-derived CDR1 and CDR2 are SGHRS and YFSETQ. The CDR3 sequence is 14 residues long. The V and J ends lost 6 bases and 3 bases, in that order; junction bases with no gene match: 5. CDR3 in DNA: TGCGCCAGCAAATATCTAGCGGGGGGCTACGAGCAGTACTTC. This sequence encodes CASKYLAGGYEQYF. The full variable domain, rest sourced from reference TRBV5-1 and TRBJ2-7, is KAGVTQTPRYLIKTRGQQVTLSCSPISGHRSVSWYQQTPGQGLQFLFEYFSETQRNKGNFPGRFSGRQFSNSRSEMNVSTLELGDSALYLCASKYLAGGYEQYFGPGTRLTVT.

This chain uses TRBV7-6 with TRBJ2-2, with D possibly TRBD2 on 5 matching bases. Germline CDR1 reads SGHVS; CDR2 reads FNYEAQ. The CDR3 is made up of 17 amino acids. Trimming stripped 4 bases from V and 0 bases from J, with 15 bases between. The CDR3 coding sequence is TGTGCCAGCAGCTCCCGATCGAGGGAGCCGAACACCGGGGAGCTGTTTTTT. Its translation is CASSSRSREPNTGELFF.

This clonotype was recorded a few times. The CDR3 coding sequence is TGCAGTGCTAAGGAAGTCTTACTGGATAACTATGGCTACACCTTC. Its protein is CSAKEVLLDNYGYTF. The genes are TRBV20-1 and TRBJ1-2; D not resolved. The CDR3 consists of 15 residues. Germline CDR1 reads DFQATT; CDR2 reads SNEGSKA (reference sequence). The V end was cut by 4 bases, the J end by 1 base, with 16 bases between.

The DNA of the CDR3 is TGCAGCGCCTCCAGACAGGGATTAGACTACGAGCAGTACTTC. Translated, it gives CSASRQGLDYEQYF. The chain has TRBV29-1 and TRBJ2-7; 7 positions agree with TRBD1. Trimming removed 7 bases from V and 3 bases from J; junction bases left unmatched: 12. The CDR3 has 14 residues. Germline V gene data show CDR1 as SQVTM and CDR2 as ANQGSEA.

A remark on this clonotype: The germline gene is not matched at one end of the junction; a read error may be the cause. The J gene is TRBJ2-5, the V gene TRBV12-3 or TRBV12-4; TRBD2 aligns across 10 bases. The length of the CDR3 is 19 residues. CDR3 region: CTSSLALTSGISLKETQYF. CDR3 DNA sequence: TGTACCAGCAGTTTAGCGCTTACTAGCGGGATCAGTTTGAAAGAGACCCAGTACTTC.

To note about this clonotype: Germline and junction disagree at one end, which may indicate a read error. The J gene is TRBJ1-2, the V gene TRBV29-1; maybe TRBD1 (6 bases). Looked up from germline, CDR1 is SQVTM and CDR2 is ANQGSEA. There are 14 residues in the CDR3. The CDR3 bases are TGCAGCGTCGAAGGTTCAGGGGAAGGGTATGGCTACACCTTC. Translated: CSVEGSGEGYGYTF.

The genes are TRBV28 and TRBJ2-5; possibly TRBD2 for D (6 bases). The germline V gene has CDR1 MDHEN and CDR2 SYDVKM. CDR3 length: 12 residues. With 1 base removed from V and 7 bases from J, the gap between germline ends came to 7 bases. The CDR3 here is CASSLLGGTQYF. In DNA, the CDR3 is TGTGCCAGCAGTTTATTGGGGGGGACCCAGTACTTC.

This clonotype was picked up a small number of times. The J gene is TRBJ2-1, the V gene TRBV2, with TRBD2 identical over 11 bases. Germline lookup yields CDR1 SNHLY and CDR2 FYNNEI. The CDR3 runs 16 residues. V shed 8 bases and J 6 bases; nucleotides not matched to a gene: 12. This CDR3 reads CASPPPTSGGINEQFF. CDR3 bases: TGTGCCAGCCCCCCCCCAACTAGCGGGGGAATCAATGAGCAGTTCTTC. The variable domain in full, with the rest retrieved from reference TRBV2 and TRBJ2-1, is EPEVTQTPSHQVTQMGQEVILRCVPISNHLYFYWYRQILGQKVEFLVSFYNNEISEKSEIFDDQFSVERPDGSNFTLKIRSTKLEDSAMYFCASPPPTSGGINEQFFGPGTRLTVL.

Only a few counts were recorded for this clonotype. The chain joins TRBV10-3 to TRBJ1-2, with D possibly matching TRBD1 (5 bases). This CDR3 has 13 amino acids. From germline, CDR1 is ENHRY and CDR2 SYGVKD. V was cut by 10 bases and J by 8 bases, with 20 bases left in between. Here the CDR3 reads CATVGTQRRGYTF. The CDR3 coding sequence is TGTGCCACCGTTGGGACTCAGCGGCGCGGCTACACCTTC.

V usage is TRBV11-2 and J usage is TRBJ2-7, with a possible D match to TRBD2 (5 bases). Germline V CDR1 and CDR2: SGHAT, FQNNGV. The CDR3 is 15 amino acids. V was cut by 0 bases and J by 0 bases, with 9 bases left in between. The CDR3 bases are TGTGCCAGCAGCTTAGAAGCGGCGAACTCCTACGAGCAGTACTTC. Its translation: CASSLEAANSYEQYF. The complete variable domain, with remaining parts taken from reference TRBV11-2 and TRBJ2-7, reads EAGVAQSPRYKIIEKRQSVAFWCNPISGHATLYWYQQILGQGPKLLIQFQNNGVVDDSQLPKDRFSAERLKGVDSTLKIQPAKLEDSAVYLCASSLEAANSYEQYFGPGTRLTVT.

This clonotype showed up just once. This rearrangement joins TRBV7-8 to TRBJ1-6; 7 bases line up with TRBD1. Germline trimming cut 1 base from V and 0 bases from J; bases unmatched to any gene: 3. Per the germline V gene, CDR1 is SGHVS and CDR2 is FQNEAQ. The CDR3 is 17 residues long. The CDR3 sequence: CASSLGGTASYNSPLHF. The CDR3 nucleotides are TGTGCCAGCAGCTTAGGAGGGACAGCCTCCTATAATTCACCCCTCCACTTT.

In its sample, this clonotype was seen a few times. CDR3 sequence reads: CASSRDSREAFF. CDR3 coding DNA: TGTGCCAGCAGCAGGGACAGCCGTGAAGCTTTCTTT. The V and J genes are TRBV6-6 and TRBJ1-1; TRBD1 agrees at 7 bases. Germline V CDR1 and CDR2: MNHNY, SVGAGI (reference sequence). V shed 6 bases and J 7 bases; nucleotides not matched to a gene: 5. This CDR3 contains 12 residues.

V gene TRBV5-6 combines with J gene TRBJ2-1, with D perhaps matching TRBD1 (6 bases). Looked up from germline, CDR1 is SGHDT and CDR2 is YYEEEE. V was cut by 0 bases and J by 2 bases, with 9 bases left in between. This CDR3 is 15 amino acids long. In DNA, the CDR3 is TGTGCCAGCAGCTTGGAGGGGGTCCCCTACAATGAGCAGTTCTTC. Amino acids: CASSLEGVPYNEQFF.

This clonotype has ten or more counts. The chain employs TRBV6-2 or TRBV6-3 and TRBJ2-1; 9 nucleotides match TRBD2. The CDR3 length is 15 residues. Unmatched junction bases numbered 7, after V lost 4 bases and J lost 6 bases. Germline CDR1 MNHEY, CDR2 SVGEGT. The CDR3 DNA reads TGTGCCAGCAGTTTAGGAGCGGGGGGCCTCAATGAGCAGTTCTTC. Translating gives CASSLGAGGLNEQFF.

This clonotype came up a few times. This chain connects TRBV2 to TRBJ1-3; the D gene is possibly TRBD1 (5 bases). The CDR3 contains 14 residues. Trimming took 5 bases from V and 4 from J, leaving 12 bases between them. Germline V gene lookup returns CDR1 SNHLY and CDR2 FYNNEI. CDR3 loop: CASSLQGVGNTIYF. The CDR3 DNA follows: TGTGCCAGCAGTCTGCAGGGTGTCGGAAACACCATATATTTT.

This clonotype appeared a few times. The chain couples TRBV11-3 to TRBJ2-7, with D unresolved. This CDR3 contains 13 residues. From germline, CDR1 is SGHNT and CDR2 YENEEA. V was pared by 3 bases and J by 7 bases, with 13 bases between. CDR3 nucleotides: TGTGCCAGCAGCTTGGGCGGACCTGGAGAGCAGTACTTC. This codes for CASSLGGPGEQYF.

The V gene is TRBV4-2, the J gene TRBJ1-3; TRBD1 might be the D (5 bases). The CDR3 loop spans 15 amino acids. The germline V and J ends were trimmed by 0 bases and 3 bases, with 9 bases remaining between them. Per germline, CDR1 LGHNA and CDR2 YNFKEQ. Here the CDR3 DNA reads TGTGCCAGCAGCCAAGATCAGGGATTTGGAAACACCATATATTTT. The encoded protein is CASSQDQGFGNTIYF.

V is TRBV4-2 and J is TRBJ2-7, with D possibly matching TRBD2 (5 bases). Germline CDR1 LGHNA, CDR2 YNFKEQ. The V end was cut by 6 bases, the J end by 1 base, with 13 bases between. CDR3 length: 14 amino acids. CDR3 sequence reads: CASRRGPVSYEQYF. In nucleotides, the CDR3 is TGTGCCAGCAGGCGAGGGCCAGTATCCTACGAGCAGTACTTC.

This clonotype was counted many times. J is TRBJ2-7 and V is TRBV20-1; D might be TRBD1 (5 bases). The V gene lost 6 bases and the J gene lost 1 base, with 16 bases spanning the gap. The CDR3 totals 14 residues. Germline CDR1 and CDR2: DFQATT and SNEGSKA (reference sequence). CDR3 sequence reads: CSALDSADSYEQYF. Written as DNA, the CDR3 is TGCAGTGCCCTAGACAGCGCTGATTCCTACGAGCAGTACTTC.

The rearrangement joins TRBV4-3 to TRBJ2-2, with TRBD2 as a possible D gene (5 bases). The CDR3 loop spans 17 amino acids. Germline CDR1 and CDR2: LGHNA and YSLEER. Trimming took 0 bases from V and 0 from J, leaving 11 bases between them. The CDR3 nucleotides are TGCGCCAGCAGCCAAGATCCTAGCAGCGCGAACACCGGGGAGCTGTTTTTT. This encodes CASSQDPSSANTGELFF.

The CDR3 reads CSAGHSDIPRDYANTGELFF. For the CDR3, the DNA is TGCAGTGCTGGCCACTCCGACATCCCCCGGGACTATGCGAACACCGGGGAGCTGTTTTTT. The gene calls are TRBV20-1 and TRBJ2-2, with 7 bases lining up with TRBD2. This CDR3 has 20 residues. Germline CDR1 is DFQATT and CDR2 is SNEGSKA (reference sequence). Germline trimming cut 5 bases from V and 0 bases from J; bases unmatched to any gene: 21.